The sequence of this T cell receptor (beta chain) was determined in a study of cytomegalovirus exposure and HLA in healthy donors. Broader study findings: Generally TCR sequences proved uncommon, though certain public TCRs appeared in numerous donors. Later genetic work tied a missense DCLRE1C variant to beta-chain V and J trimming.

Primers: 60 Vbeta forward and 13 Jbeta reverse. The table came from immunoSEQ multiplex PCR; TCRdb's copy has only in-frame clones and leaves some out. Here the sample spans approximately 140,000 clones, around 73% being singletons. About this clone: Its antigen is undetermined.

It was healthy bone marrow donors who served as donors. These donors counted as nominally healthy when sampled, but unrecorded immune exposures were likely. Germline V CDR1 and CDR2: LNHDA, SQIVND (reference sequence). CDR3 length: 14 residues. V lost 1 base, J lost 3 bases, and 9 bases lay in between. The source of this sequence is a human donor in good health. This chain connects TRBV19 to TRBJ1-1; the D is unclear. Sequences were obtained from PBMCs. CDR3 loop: CASSIVGEDTEAFF. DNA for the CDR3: TGTGCCAGTAGTATAGTTGGAGAGGACACTGAAGCTTTCTTT.